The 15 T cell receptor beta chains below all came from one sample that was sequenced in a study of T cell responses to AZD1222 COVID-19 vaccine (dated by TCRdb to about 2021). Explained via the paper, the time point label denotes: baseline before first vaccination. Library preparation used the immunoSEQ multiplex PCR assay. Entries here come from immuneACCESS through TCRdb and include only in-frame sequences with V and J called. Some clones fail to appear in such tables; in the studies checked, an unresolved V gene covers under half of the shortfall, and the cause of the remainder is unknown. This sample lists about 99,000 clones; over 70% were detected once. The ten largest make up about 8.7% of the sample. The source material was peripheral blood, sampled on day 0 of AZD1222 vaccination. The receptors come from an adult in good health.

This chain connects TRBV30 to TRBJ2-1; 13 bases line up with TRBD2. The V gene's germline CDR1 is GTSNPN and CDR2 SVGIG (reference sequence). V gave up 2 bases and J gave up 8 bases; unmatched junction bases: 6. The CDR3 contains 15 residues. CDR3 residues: CAWSRGGLAGYEQFF. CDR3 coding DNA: TGTGCCTGGAGTCGGGGGGGACTAGCGGGGTATGAGCAGTTCTTC.

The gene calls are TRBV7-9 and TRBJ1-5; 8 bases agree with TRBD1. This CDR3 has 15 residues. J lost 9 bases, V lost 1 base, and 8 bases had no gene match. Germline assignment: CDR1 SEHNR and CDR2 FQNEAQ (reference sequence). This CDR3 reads CASSLGDRPRRPQHF. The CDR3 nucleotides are TGTGCCAGCAGCTTAGGGGACAGGCCTCGGCGGCCCCAGCATTTT.

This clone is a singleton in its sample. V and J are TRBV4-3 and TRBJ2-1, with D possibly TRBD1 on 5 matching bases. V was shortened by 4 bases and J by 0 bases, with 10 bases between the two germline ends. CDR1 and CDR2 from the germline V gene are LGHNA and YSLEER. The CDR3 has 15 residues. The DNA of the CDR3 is TGCGCCAGCAGCCCAACAGGAAGCTCCTACAATGAGCAGTTCTTC. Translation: CASSPTGSSYNEQFF.

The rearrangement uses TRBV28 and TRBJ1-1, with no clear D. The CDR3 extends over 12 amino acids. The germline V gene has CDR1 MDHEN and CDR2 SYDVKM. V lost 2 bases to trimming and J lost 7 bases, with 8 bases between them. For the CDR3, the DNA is TGTGCCAGCAGTTTAAACAGACTTGAAGCTTTCTTT. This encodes CASSLNRLEAFF.

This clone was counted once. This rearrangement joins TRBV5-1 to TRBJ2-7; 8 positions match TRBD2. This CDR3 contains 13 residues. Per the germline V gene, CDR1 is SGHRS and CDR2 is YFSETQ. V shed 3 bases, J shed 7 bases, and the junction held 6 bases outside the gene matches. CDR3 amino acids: CASSYGTSREQYF. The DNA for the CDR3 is TGCGCCAGCAGCTATGGGACTAGTAGGGAGCAGTACTTC.

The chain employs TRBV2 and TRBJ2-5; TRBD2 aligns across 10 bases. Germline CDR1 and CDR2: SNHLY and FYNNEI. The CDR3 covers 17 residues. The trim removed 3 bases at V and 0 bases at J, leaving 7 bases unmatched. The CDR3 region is CASSEPSLAGNQETQYF. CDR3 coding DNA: TGTGCCAGCAGTGAGCCGTCACTAGCGGGAAACCAAGAGACCCAGTACTTC.

The CDR3 loop reads CASSQTQNYGYTF. The CDR3 region has the DNA TGTGCCAGCTCACAGACACAAAACTATGGCTACACCTTC. The chain joins TRBV18 to TRBJ1-2; D gene unclear. Germline V gene sequence: CDR1 KGHSH, CDR2 LQKENI. V lost 4 bases and J lost 2, with 8 bases in between. This CDR3 contains 13 residues.

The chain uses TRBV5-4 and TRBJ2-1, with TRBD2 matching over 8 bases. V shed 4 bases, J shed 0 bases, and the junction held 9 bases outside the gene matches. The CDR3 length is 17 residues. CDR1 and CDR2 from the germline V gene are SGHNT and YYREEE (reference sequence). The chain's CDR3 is CASSPGGNRVSYNEQFF. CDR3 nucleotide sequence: TGTGCCAGCAGCCCGGGAGGGAACAGAGTCTCCTACAATGAGCAGTTCTTC.

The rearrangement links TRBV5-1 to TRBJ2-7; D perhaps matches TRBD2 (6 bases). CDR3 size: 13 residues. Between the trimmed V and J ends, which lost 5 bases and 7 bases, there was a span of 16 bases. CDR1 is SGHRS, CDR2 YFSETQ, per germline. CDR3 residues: CASRRDSAGEQYF. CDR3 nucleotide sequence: TGCGCCAGCAGACGGGACTCCGCGGGAGAGCAGTACTTC.

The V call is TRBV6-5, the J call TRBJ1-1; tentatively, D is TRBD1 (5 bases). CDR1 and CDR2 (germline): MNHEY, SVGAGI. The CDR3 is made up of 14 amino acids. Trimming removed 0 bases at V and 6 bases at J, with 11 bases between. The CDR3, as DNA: TGTGCCAGCAGTTACTCGTCAGGGCAGGCTGAAGCTTTCTTT. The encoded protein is CASSYSSGQAEAFF.

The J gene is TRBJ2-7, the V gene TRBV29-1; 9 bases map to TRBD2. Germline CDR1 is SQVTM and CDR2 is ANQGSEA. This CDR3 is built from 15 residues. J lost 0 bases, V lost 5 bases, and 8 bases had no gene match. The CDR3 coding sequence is TGCAGCGTTACTCCAGCGGGGGGATCCTCCTACGAGCAGTACTTC. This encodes CSVTPAGGSSYEQYF.

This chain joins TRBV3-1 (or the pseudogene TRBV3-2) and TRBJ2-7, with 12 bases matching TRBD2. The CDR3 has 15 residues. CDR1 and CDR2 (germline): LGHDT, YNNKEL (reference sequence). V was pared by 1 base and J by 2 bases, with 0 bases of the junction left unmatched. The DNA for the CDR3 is TGTGCCAGCAGCCAAGCTAGCGGGGGGGCCTACGAGCAGTACTTC. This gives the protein CASSQASGGAYEQYF.

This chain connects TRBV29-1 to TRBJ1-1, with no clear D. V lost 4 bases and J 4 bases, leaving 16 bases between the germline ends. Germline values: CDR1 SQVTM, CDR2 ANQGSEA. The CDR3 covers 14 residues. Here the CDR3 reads CSVGLGFRVTEAFF. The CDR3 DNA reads TGCAGCGTTGGGTTAGGGTTCCGGGTCACTGAAGCTTTCTTT.

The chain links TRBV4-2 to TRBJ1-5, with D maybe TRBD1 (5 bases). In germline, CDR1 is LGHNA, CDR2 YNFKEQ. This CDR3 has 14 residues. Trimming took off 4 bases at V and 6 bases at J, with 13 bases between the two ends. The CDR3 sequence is CASSRSGGSQPQHF. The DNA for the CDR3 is TGTGCCAGCAGCCGATCCGGGGGGAGTCAGCCCCAGCATTTT.

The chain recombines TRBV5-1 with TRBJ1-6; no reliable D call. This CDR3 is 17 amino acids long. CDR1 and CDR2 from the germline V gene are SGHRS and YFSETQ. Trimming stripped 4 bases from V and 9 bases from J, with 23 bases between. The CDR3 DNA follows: TGCGCCAGCAGCGCAGGACCCCGAGGAGGTAGTTTTTCACCCCTCCACTTT. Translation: CASSAGPRGGSFSPLHF.